This TCR beta chain was profiled in a study of shared clonotypes between healthy human individuals. Germline CDR1 is MDHEN and CDR2 is SYDVKM. The CDR3 loop spans 14 amino acids. V lost 2 bases and J 4 bases, leaving 11 bases between the germline ends. CD8 cells classed as naive were CD45RO-negative and positively selected for CCR7, excluding terminally differentiated effector memory CD45RA+ cells. Sequenced by immunoSEQ multiplex PCR; TCRdb stores in-frame clones only, minus some. The repertoire holds more than 550,000 clones, with around 92% as singletons. The sequencing input was naive CD8+ T cells sorted from blood. The V and J genes are TRBV28 and TRBJ1-1; TRBD1 might be the D (5 bases). The sequence was obtained from a man younger than 40 in good health. The CDR3 sequence: CASSLTGMGTEAFF. For the CDR3, the DNA is TGTGCCAGCAGTTTAACAGGAATGGGCACTGAAGCTTTCTTT.